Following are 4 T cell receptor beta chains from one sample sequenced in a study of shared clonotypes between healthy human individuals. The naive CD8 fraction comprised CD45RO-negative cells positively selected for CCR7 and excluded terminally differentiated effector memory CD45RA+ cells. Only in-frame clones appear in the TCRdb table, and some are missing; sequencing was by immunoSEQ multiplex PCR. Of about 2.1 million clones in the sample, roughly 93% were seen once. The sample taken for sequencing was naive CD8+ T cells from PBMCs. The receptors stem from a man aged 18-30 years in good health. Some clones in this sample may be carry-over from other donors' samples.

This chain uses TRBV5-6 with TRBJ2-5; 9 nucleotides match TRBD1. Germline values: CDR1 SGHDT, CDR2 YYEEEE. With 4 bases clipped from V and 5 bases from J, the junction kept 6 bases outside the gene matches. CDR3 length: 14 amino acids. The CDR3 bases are TGTGCCAGCAGCGGTGGGACAGGGTTTGAGACCCAGTACTTC. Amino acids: CASSGGTGFETQYF.

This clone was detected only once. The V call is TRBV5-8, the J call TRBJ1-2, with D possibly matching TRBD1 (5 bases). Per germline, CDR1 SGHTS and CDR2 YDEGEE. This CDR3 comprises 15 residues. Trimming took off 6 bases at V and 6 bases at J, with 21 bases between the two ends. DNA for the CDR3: TGTGCCAGCAACCCCGAGGGCAGGGTGGGCCATGGCTACACCTTC. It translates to CASNPEGRVGHGYTF. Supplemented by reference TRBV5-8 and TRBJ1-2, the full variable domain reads EAGVTQSPTHLIKTRGQQATLRCSPISGHTSVYWYQQALGLGLQFLLWYDEGEERNRGNFPPRFSGRQFPNYSSELNVNALELEDSALYLCASNPEGRVGHGYTFGSGTRLTVV.

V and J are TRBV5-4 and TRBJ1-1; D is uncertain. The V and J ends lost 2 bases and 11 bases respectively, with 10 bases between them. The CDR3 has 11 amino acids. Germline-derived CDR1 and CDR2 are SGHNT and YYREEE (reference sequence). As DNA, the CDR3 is TGTGCCAGCAGCTTCGGAGTGGAGGCTTTCTTT. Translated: CASSFGVEAFF.

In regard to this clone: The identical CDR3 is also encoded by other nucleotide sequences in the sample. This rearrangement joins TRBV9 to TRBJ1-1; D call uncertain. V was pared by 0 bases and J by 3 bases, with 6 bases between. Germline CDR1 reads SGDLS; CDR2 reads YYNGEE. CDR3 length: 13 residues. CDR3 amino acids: CASSVGGHTEAFF. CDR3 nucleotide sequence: TGTGCCAGCAGCGTAGGCGGCCACACTGAAGCTTTCTTT.